This passage covers 23 T cell receptor beta chains from one sample sequenced in a study of blood T cell repertoires in COVID-19. Some clones are missing from TCRdb's copy, which holds only in-frame ones; the method was immunoSEQ multiplex PCR. The table records a few hundred thousand clones, roughly 85% of them present only once. The sequenced sample was PBMCs or T cells enriched from blood (not recorded which). Every receptor here comes from a woman younger than 45 who had recovered from COVID-19.

This clone was seen just once. This chain connects TRBV5-4 to TRBJ2-1, with TRBD2 matching over 12 bases. The CDR3 is made up of 16 amino acids. CDR1 and CDR2 (germline): SGHNT, YYREEE (reference sequence). J was trimmed by 7 bases and V by 3 bases; bases with no gene match: 8. The CDR3 DNA is TGTGCCAGCAGCTCAGGCCTAGCGGGGGGGCGAAATGAGCAGTTCTTC. As protein: CASSSGLAGGRNEQFF.

This chain uses TRBV19 with TRBJ1-2; 7 positions agree with TRBD1. This CDR3 has 18 amino acids. The germline gives CDR1 LNHDA, CDR2 SQIVND (reference sequence). J lost 2 bases, V lost 2 bases, and 14 bases had no gene match. The CDR3 is CASSINSGTALINYGYTF. The DNA of the CDR3 is TGTGCCAGTAGTATAAACTCCGGGACAGCATTGATAAACTATGGCTACACCTTC. Full variable domain (missing parts from reference TRBV19 and TRBJ1-2): DGGITQSPKYLFRKEGQNVTLSCEQNLNHDAMYWYRQDPGQGLRLIYYSQIVNDFQKGDIAEGYSVSREKKESFPLTVTSAQKNPTAFYLCASSINSGTALINYGYTFGSGTRLTVV.

The genes are TRBV29-1 and TRBJ2-3; TRBD2 agrees at 13 bases. The germline V gene has CDR1 SQVTM and CDR2 ANQGSEA. V dropped 7 bases and J dropped 2; count of bases not matched to a gene: 9. The CDR3 covers 16 residues. The CDR3 spells CSAPSGTSGATDTQYF. The CDR3 DNA follows: TGCAGCGCACCTTCCGGGACTAGCGGGGCCACAGATACGCAGTATTTT.

This chain connects TRBV18 to TRBJ1-6, with D possibly being TRBD1 (6 bases). The CDR3 is made up of 16 amino acids. The V gene lost 6 bases and the J gene lost 12 bases, with 24 bases spanning the gap. Germline CDR1 is KGHSH and CDR2 is LQKENI. The CDR3 sequence is CASSAAGWAGERPLHF. Here the CDR3 DNA reads TGTGCCAGCTCCGCCGCCGGTTGGGCAGGGGAGAGACCCCTCCACTTT.

This chain connects TRBV5-1 to TRBJ2-1, with unresolved D. Trimming cost V 1 base and J 0 bases, with 11 bases left between them. The germline V gene encodes CDR1 SGHRS and CDR2 YFSETQ. This CDR3 spans 16 amino acids. CDR3 amino acids: CASSLKQPSSYNEQFF. In nucleotides, the CDR3 is TGCGCCAGCAGCTTGAAACAGCCGAGCTCCTACAATGAGCAGTTCTTC.

The chain couples TRBV28 to TRBJ1-5; no clear D gene. Germline V gene data show CDR1 as MDHEN and CDR2 as SYDVKM. The CDR3 sequence is 14 residues long. Trimming pared 3 bases from V and 4 bases from J, leaving 10 bases between. This CDR3 reads CASSFYRGNQPQHF. DNA for the CDR3: TGTGCCAGCAGTTTCTATCGAGGGAATCAGCCCCAGCATTTT.

The J gene is TRBJ2-1, the V gene TRBV25-1; D might be TRBD1 (5 bases). The CDR3 consists of 14 residues. Trimming took 4 bases from V and 8 from J, leaving 15 bases between them. CDR1 and CDR2 from the germline V gene are MGHDK and SYGVNS. The CDR3 bases are TGTGCCAGCAGTGGAGGTAAGGGGATCGATGAGCAGTTCTTC. This codes for CASSGGKGIDEQFF. Variable domain in full (rest from reference TRBV25-1 and TRBJ2-1): EADIYQTPRYLVIGTGKKITLECSQTMGHDKMYWYQQDPGMELHLIHYSYGVNSTEKGDLSSESTVSRIRTEHFPLTLESARPSHTSQYLCASSGGKGIDEQFFGPGTRLTVL.

The V call is TRBV5-1, the J call TRBJ2-1, with 10 bases fitting TRBD1. The V gene end was trimmed by 7 bases and the J gene end by 7 bases; junction bases not matched to a gene: 14. Germline V gives CDR1 SGHRS, CDR2 YFSETQ. This CDR3 has 16 residues. The CDR3 sequence: CASERGWGQGNNEQFF. In DNA form, the CDR3 reads TGCGCCAGCGAAAGGGGGTGGGGACAGGGGAATAATGAGCAGTTCTTC.

The chain recombines TRBV5-6 with TRBJ2-3; 7 bases line up with TRBD2. V was pared by 4 bases and J by 2 bases, with 10 bases of the junction left unmatched. This CDR3 has 16 amino acids. The V gene's germline CDR1 is SGHDT and CDR2 YYEEEE. The DNA for the CDR3 is TGTGCCAGCAGCGGAGGGAGCGGGGCCGACACAGATACGCAGTATTTT. This codes for CASSGGSGADTDTQYF.

This chain uses TRBV30 with TRBJ2-1, with 7 bases fitting TRBD2. The V gene's germline CDR1 is GTSNPN and CDR2 SVGIG (reference sequence). The V segment lost 4 bases and the J segment 4 bases; nucleotides outside the gene matches: 7. The CDR3 consists of 14 residues. The CDR3 DNA reads TGTGCCTGGATGTACGGGAGGCCTTACAATGAGCAGTTCTTC. Translating gives CAWMYGRPYNEQFF.

Here the CDR3 reads CASSFPTREGIMKQFF. In nucleotides, the CDR3 is TGTGCCAGCAGTTTTCCAACCCGGGAGGGGATAATGAAACAGTTCTTC. The chain is built from TRBV28 and TRBJ2-1; 8 bases are a match to TRBD2. This CDR3 contains 16 residues. Looked up from germline, CDR1 is MDHEN and CDR2 is SYDVKM. Germline trimming cut 3 bases from V and 13 bases from J; bases unmatched to any gene: 17.

This clone was counted ten times or more. V gene TRBV2 combines with J gene TRBJ1-4; no reliable D call. The ends were cut back, 6 bases at V and 5 bases at J, with 13 bases in the middle. This CDR3 has 14 residues. Germline CDR1 and CDR2: SNHLY and FYNNEI. Here the CDR3 reads CASRPDLGNEKLFF. The DNA of the CDR3 is TGTGCCAGCAGGCCCGACCTAGGAAATGAAAAACTGTTTTTT.

The chain carries TRBV7-9 and TRBJ1-4; 8 nucleotides match TRBD1. Germline V gene sequence: CDR1 SEHNR, CDR2 FQNEAQ (reference sequence). The CDR3 covers 15 residues. V trimming: 4 bases; J trimming: 5 bases; junction bases outside the gene matches: 6. The DNA for the CDR3 is TGTGCCAGCAGCTCCTCAGGGGGCTCGAATGAAAAACTGTTTTTT. Its protein product is CASSSSGGSNEKLFF.

The V call is TRBV7-3, the J call TRBJ2-7, with D perhaps matching TRBD2 (5 bases). V was clipped by 5 bases and J by 4 bases, with 12 bases between them. Germline V lookup: CDR1 SGHTA, CDR2 FQGTGA. The CDR3 has 13 residues. The chain's CDR3 is CASSQRYAYEQYF. As DNA, the CDR3 is TGTGCCAGCAGCCAGCGGTATGCTTACGAGCAGTACTTC. Variable domain in full (rest from reference TRBV7-3 and TRBJ2-7): GAGVSQTPSNKVTEKGKYVELRCDPISGHTALYWYRQSLGQGPEFLIYFQGTGAADDSGLPNDRFFAVRPEGSVSTLKIQRTERGDSAVYLCASSQRYAYEQYFGPGTRLTVT.

This chain connects TRBV3-1 (or the pseudogene TRBV3-2) to TRBJ1-2; D is undetermined. Germline lookup yields CDR1 LGHDT and CDR2 YNNKEL (reference sequence). CDR3 length: 14 residues. Trimming shortened V by 1 base and J by 8 bases, and 14 bases separated the two germline ends. The CDR3 DNA reads as TGTGCCAGCAGCCAAGTGTTGGAGGTAGAGGGCTACACCTTC. Its protein product is CASSQVLEVEGYTF.

A few counts support this clone. The chain uses TRBV29-1 and TRBJ1-1; possible D gene TRBD1, 5 bases. CDR3 length: 12 residues. Trimming took 7 bases from V and 3 from J, leaving 12 bases between them. Germline V gene lookup returns CDR1 SQVTM and CDR2 ANQGSEA. The CDR3 protein is CSDVRGYTEAFF. CDR3 nucleotides: TGCAGCGACGTTCGGGGGTACACTGAAGCTTTCTTT.

V and J are TRBV24-1 and TRBJ1-3, with D maybe TRBD1 (5 bases). V was trimmed by 6 bases and J by 0 bases, leaving 20 bases between them. The germline V gene encodes CDR1 KGHDR and CDR2 SFDVKD. CDR3 length: 18 residues. Here the CDR3 DNA reads TGTGCCACCAGTAGGCGACAGAACCTCGACCGCTCTGGAAACACCATATATTTT. Translating gives CATSRRQNLDRSGNTIYF.

This clone was seen only once. The V gene is TRBV2, the J gene TRBJ2-7; TRBD1 agrees at 9 bases. Germline V gene sequence: CDR1 SNHLY, CDR2 FYNNEI. The CDR3 has 14 residues. The V gene end was trimmed by 5 bases and the J gene end by 6 bases; junction bases not matched to a gene: 8. The CDR3 coding sequence is TGTGCCAGCAGTTGGACAGGGGCGACCGTCGAGCAGTACTTC. Protein product: CASSWTGATVEQYF.

The chain links TRBV2 to TRBJ2-7, with D tentatively TRBD1 (5 bases). Germline CDR1 reads SNHLY; CDR2 reads FYNNEI. This CDR3 is 13 amino acids long. Between the trimmed V and J ends, which lost 7 bases and 2 bases, there was a span of 12 bases. The CDR3 nucleotides are TGTGCCAGCACCAAAGGGGCGGCCTACGAGCAGTACTTC. It codes for CASTKGAAYEQYF.

The chain links TRBV6-5 to TRBJ2-4, with 8 nucleotides matching TRBD2. The CDR3 is 15 amino acids. V trimming: 6 bases; J trimming: 3 bases; junction bases outside the gene matches: 7. The germline V gene has CDR1 MNHEY and CDR2 SVGAGI. CDR3 in amino acids: CASRTSGSDKNIQYF. CDR3 nucleotide sequence: TGTGCCAGCAGGACCAGCGGGAGCGACAAAAACATTCAGTACTTC.

This clone was detected only once. V is TRBV2 and J is TRBJ1-5; the match to TRBD1 covers 11 bases. CDR3 length: 14 amino acids. Trimming cost V 4 bases and J 7 bases; bases outside gene matches: 3. Germline assignment: CDR1 SNHLY and CDR2 FYNNEI. The CDR3, as DNA: TGTGCCAGCAGTGCGGACAGGGGGCGACAGCCCCAGCATTTT. This sequence encodes CASSADRGRQPQHF.

The chain couples TRBV24-1 to TRBJ1-2, with 7 bases lining up with TRBD1. The germline V gene has CDR1 KGHDR and CDR2 SFDVKD. The CDR3 has 18 residues. V was pared by 3 bases and J by 2 bases, with 14 bases of the junction left unmatched. This CDR3 is CATSDTGQAFTGNYGYTF. The DNA of the CDR3 is TGTGCCACCAGTGATACAGGACAGGCCTTTACTGGGAACTATGGCTACACCTTC.

This sequence joins TRBV16 and TRBJ2-7; 9 nucleotides align to TRBD2. The ends lost 4 bases at V and 2 bases at J; junction bases unmatched: 9. The CDR3 loop spans 16 amino acids. Germline-derived CDR1 and CDR2 are KGHSY and FQNENV. CDR3 sequence reads: CASSLGGRGLTYEQYF. The CDR3 bases are TGTGCCAGCAGCCTTGGCGGGAGGGGGCTTACCTACGAGCAGTACTTC.